These 20 T cell receptor beta chains originate from one sample sequenced in a study of cytomegalovirus exposure and HLA in healthy donors. Assay: immunoSEQ multiplex PCR; the TCRdb copy retains only in-frame clones and omits some. This sample has about 260,000 clones, with 90% found just once. Specimen: PBMCs. The receptors were gathered from a woman aged 25 to 39 in good health and CMV-seronegative.

The CDR3 reads CASTNVNTGELFF. Here the CDR3 DNA reads TGTGCCAGCACGAATGTGAACACCGGGGAGCTGTTTTTT. The J gene is TRBJ2-2, the V gene TRBV6-1; D not resolved. V dropped 7 bases and J dropped 1 base, with 7 bases sitting between them. Germline V CDR1 and CDR2: MNHNS, SASEGT. The CDR3 is 13 amino acids.

This clone has just one count. The chain uses TRBV19 and TRBJ2-7; 11 bases agree with TRBD2. Germline CDR1 is LNHDA and CDR2 is SQIVND (reference sequence). Losses at the gene ends were 5 bases for V and 9 bases for J; bases not matched to a gene: 6. CDR3 length equals 13 residues. As DNA, the CDR3 is TGTGCCAGTAGTTCGGCCACTAGCGGGAGGCAGTACTTC. Its translation: CASSSATSGRQYF.

The rearrangement joins TRBV2 to TRBJ2-5; D gene ambiguous. Germline V gene lookup returns CDR1 SNHLY and CDR2 FYNNEI. The CDR3 sequence is 12 residues long. V lost 6 bases, J lost 2 bases, and 7 bases lay in between. CDR3 loop: CASSAGQETQYF. The CDR3 DNA follows: TGTGCCAGCAGCGCAGGTCAAGAGACCCAGTACTTC.

The J gene is TRBJ2-7, the V gene TRBV6-6; 9 nucleotides line up with TRBD1. CDR3 length equals 16 residues. V lost 6 bases to trimming and J lost 3 bases; unmatched junction nucleotides: 12. From germline, CDR1 is MNHNY and CDR2 SVGAGI (reference sequence). CDR3 residues: CASRERPGTGLYEQYF. In DNA, the CDR3 is TGTGCCAGCAGAGAGAGGCCCGGGACAGGGCTCTACGAGCAGTACTTC.

V is TRBV11-2 and J is TRBJ2-7; 11 positions agree with TRBD2. Unmatched junction bases numbered 8, after V lost 0 bases and J lost 1 base. CDR1 is SGHAT, CDR2 FQNNGV, per germline. The CDR3 is 18 residues long. The CDR3 sequence is CASSLEDSGRARSYEQYF. DNA for the CDR3: TGTGCCAGCAGCTTAGAGGATAGCGGGAGGGCTCGATCCTACGAGCAGTACTTC.

The chain uses TRBV19 and TRBJ2-5, with TRBD1 identical over 10 bases. The J segment lost 5 bases and the V segment lost 2 bases, leaving 17 bases of the junction unmatched. CDR1 and CDR2 from the germline V gene are LNHDA and SQIVND (reference sequence). The CDR3 contains 19 residues. The DNA of the CDR3 is TGTGCCAGTAGTATACTTGACAGGGGGCATGTATGGTATTGGGAGACCCAGTACTTC. Translation gives CASSILDRGHVWYWETQYF.

J is TRBJ2-2 and V is TRBV6-6, with 8 bases matching TRBD2. Germline values: CDR1 MNHNY, CDR2 SVGAGI (reference sequence). CDR3 size: 16 residues. The CDR3 spells CAASYEAGANTGELFF. The CDR3 region has the DNA TGTGCAGCCAGTTACGAAGCGGGGGCGAACACCGGGGAGCTGTTTTTT.

This clone was detected once. V usage is TRBV6-5 and J usage is TRBJ2-5; a possible D gene is TRBD2 (6 bases). The CDR3 totals 13 residues. Germline loops: CDR1 MNHEY, CDR2 SVGAGI. V was trimmed by 0 bases and J by 5 bases, leaving 7 bases between them. The CDR3: CASSYSSGETQYF. CDR3 nucleotide sequence: TGTGCCAGCAGTTACTCGAGCGGGGAGACCCAGTACTTC.

The chain links TRBV4-3 to TRBJ2-7, with D uncertain. Trimming cost V 3 bases and J 1 base, with 22 bases left between them. CDR1 and CDR2 (germline): LGHNA, YSLEER. The length of the CDR3 is 18 residues. CDR3: CASSQVAAGRDGSYEQYF. The CDR3 coding sequence is TGCGCCAGCAGCCAGGTCGCTGCAGGTCGCGACGGTTCCTACGAGCAGTACTTC.

The gene calls are TRBV7-3 and TRBJ1-1; TRBD1 matches at 7 bases. Germline trimming cut 2 bases from V and 1 base from J; bases unmatched to any gene: 10. Germline-derived CDR1 and CDR2 are SGHTA and FQGTGA. This CDR3 has 17 amino acids. CDR3 protein: CASSLWWDSNTNTEAFF. The CDR3 DNA is TGTGCCAGCAGCTTATGGTGGGACAGCAACACGAACACTGAAGCTTTCTTT.

The chain combines TRBV25-1 with TRBJ2-3; 9 nucleotides line up with TRBD2. This CDR3 has 16 residues. Germline CDR1 is MGHDK and CDR2 is SYGVNS. V was pared by 8 bases and J by 0 bases, with 9 bases of the junction left unmatched. The CDR3 is CASGDGLAKSTDTQYF. CDR3 bases: TGTGCCAGCGGGGACGGACTAGCGAAGAGCACAGATACGCAGTATTTT.

The chain is built from TRBV11-2 and TRBJ2-2; D uncertain. The V and J ends lost 7 bases and 4 bases respectively, with 16 bases between them. The germline gives CDR1 SGHAT, CDR2 FQNNGV. The CDR3 spans 15 residues. The CDR3 loop is CASILGDAGTGELFF. The CDR3 DNA is TGTGCCAGCATCCTTGGTGACGCCGGCACCGGGGAGCTGTTTTTT.

The chain links TRBV2 to TRBJ2-1, with TRBD2 matching over 12 bases. V gave up 10 bases and J gave up 9 bases; unmatched junction bases: 7. Germline V gives CDR1 SNHLY, CDR2 FYNNEI. The length of the CDR3 is 13 residues. This chain's CDR3 is CAILAGGPSEQFF. The CDR3 DNA sequence: TGTGCCATTCTAGCGGGAGGGCCAAGTGAGCAGTTCTTC.

In its sample, this clone was seen once. This chain connects TRBV13 to TRBJ2-7; 9 bases match TRBD2. CDR3 size: 15 residues. Germline V gene sequence: CDR1 PRHDT, CDR2 FYEKMQ (reference sequence). V lost 5 bases, J lost 2 bases, and 7 bases stayed unmatched. The CDR3 bases are TGTGCCAGCAGCGGAGGGACTAGCATCCCCTACGAGCAGTACTTC. This encodes CASSGGTSIPYEQYF.

The chain employs TRBV29-1 and TRBJ1-5, with 7 nucleotides matching TRBD1. Looked up from germline, CDR1 is SQVTM and CDR2 is ANQGSEA. CDR3 length: 15 amino acids. With 4 bases clipped from V and 3 bases from J, the junction kept 9 bases outside the gene matches. CDR3 region: CSVGGGRGDNQPQHF. The CDR3 nucleotides are TGCAGCGTTGGAGGGGGCAGGGGTGACAATCAGCCCCAGCATTTT. Using reference TRBV29-1 and TRBJ1-5 for the parts outside the CDR3, the full variable domain is SAVISQKPSRDICQRGTSLTIQCQVDSQVTMMFWYRQQPGQSLTLIATANQGSEATYESGFVIDKFPISRPNLTFSTLTVSNMSPEDSSIYLCSVGGGRGDNQPQHFGDGTRLSIL.

The chain combines TRBV4-3 with TRBJ1-1, with TRBD1 matching over 9 bases. Germline V lookup: CDR1 LGHNA, CDR2 YSLEER. This CDR3 region has 15 residues. The ends lost 4 bases at V and 5 bases at J; junction bases unmatched: 8. CDR3 region: CASSPTTGGKTEAFF. CDR3 DNA: TGCGCCAGCAGCCCCACGACAGGGGGAAAGACTGAAGCTTTCTTT.

V and J are TRBV7-2 and TRBJ2-1; 10 bases map to TRBD1. With 3 bases clipped from V and 5 bases from J, the junction kept 1 base outside the gene matches. This CDR3 has 14 residues. CDR1 and CDR2 (germline): SGHTA, FQGNSA. The CDR3 DNA follows: TGTGCCAGCAGCTTGGGGACAGGGGACAATGAGCAGTTCTTC. Its translation is CASSLGTGDNEQFF.

The V call is TRBV29-1, the J call TRBJ2-5, with 11 bases that match TRBD2. The CDR3 sequence is 17 residues long. Germline loops: CDR1 SQVTM, CDR2 ANQGSEA. The V segment lost 7 bases and the J segment 0 bases; nucleotides outside the gene matches: 13. DNA of the CDR3: TGCAGCGCCGAGCGGTTGACTAGCGGGAAGTACCAAGAGACCCAGTACTTC. Translating gives CSAERLTSGKYQETQYF.

The chain links TRBV4-3 to TRBJ2-1; 10 nucleotides agree with TRBD2. This CDR3 is 17 amino acids long. Germline lookup yields CDR1 LGHNA and CDR2 YSLEER. Trimming took 0 bases from V and 3 from J; bases not matched to a gene: 5. This CDR3 reads CASSQEQGTSDYNEQFF. CDR3 in DNA: TGCGCCAGCAGCCAAGAACAGGGGACTAGCGACTACAATGAGCAGTTCTTC.

The chain couples TRBV19 to TRBJ2-7; no definite D call. V was cut by 3 bases and J by 0 bases, with 18 bases left in between. In germline, CDR1 is LNHDA, CDR2 SQIVND (reference sequence). This CDR3 region has 17 residues. The CDR3 DNA is TGTGCCAGTAGTATGACTCGAAGGGCAGAGAGCTCCTACGAGCAGTACTTC. It translates to CASSMTRRAESSYEQYF.